The source of this T cell receptor beta chain is a study of vaccination effects on CD4 cells after COVID-19. Note on this clone: Its antigen is unknown.

Sequenced by immunoSEQ multiplex PCR; TCRdb stores in-frame clones only, minus some. The sample lists 50,000 to 60,000 clones; about 80% were seen once. The culture ran for approximately 11 days before CD4+ T cells were isolated. Germline CDR1 is SGDLS and CDR2 is YYNGEE. The CDR3 contains 13 residues. The V end lost 0 bases, the J end lost 1 base, and 4 bases lay between the germline ends. The starting material was CD4+ T cells from PBMCs cultured without peptide, obtained before COVID-19 vaccination. The source is a human donor who received a COVID-19 vaccine. This chain connects TRBV9 to TRBJ1-1; D is unclear. The CDR3 DNA follows: TGTGCCAGCAGCGTAGACAGGAACACTGAAGCTTTCTTT. It specifies CASSVDRNTEAFF.